This T cell receptor beta chain was recorded in a study of blood T cells in healthy people across ages. Whole-study results and caveats: When set beside aged donors, long-lived donors presented more naive CD4+ cells and higher diversity. Lack of knowledge of donor CMV status possibly confounded expanded clonotype changes.

Comments on this clonotype: No antigen is known for it.

Next came a second PCR, run for about 7 to 11 cycles, which used a sample-barcoded 5' primer along with a J-beta primer mix. Each cDNA molecule received a tag from a template-switch adaptor that had 12 random nucleotides. TCRdb itself ran the 5' RACE reads through MiXCR, one entry per CDR3 protein. The repertoire consists of roughly 800,000 distinct CDR3 sequences, with about 26% occurring once and the leading ten covering around 2.9%. Germline CDR1 MNHEY, CDR2 SMNVEV (reference sequence). The CDR3 consists of 15 residues. V was pared by 6 bases and J by 5 bases, with 10 bases of the junction left unmatched. These same records also appear under a second study, on T cells of mothers and their children.

Material for sequencing was blood. This sequence was found in a boy aged 10-17 years in good health. This sequence joins TRBV27 and TRBJ1-5, with 7 positions matching TRBD1. The CDR3 bases are TGTGCCAGCAGCCGGAAGGGGGCCGAGGATCAGCCCCAGCATTTT. Translation: CASSRKGAEDQPQHF.